These 7 T cell receptor beta chains were sequenced from one sample in a study of T cell responses to AZD1222 COVID-19 vaccine. Some clones are missing from TCRdb's copy, which holds only in-frame ones; the method was immunoSEQ multiplex PCR. The repertoire includes 90,000 to 120,000 clones, more than 70% of them detected once, and approximately 7% sits in the top ten. The material was peripheral blood, obtained on day 0 of AZD1222 vaccination. Source of these receptors: an adult in good health.

V gene TRBV5-4 combines with J gene TRBJ2-1; a weak D match, TRBD1 (5 bases). Trimming took off 4 bases at V and 6 bases at J, with 14 bases between the two ends. CDR3 length: 14 residues. The germline gives CDR1 SGHNT, CDR2 YYREEE (reference sequence). The CDR3 region has the DNA TGTGCCAGCAGCGACAAGGGCCAGGGCAATGAGCAGTTCTTC. The encoded protein is CASSDKGQGNEQFF.

J is TRBJ2-5 and V is TRBV9; maybe TRBD2 (6 bases). Germline-derived CDR1 and CDR2 are SGDLS and YYNGEE. The CDR3 extends over 15 amino acids. V gave up 0 bases and J gave up 5 bases, with 14 bases separating them. CDR3 protein: CASSVAAGLGETQYF. CDR3 coding DNA: TGTGCCAGCAGCGTAGCCGCGGGGCTCGGGGAGACCCAGTACTTC.

This chain uses TRBV7-2 with TRBJ1-2; D ambiguous. The germline V and J ends were trimmed by 5 bases and 8 bases, with 18 bases remaining between them. The CDR3 has 14 residues. The germline V gene encodes CDR1 SGHTA and CDR2 FQGNSA. The chain's CDR3 is CASSSGWEPSGYTF. The CDR3, as DNA: TGTGCCAGCAGCAGCGGCTGGGAGCCCTCCGGCTACACCTTC.

The chain employs TRBV28 and TRBJ2-7; 9 positions match TRBD1. J gave up 2 bases and V 8 bases, and 7 bases lay outside the gene matches. Germline V gene data show CDR1 as MDHEN and CDR2 as SYDVKM. This CDR3 region has 14 residues. For the CDR3, the DNA is TGTGCCAGCGGTGGGACAGGGCGCCCCTACGAGCAGTACTTC. Its translation: CASGGTGRPYEQYF.

The CDR3 region is CASSEWTREAFF. CDR3 DNA: TGTGCCAGCAGTGAATGGACACGTGAAGCTTTCTTT. This chain connects TRBV6-1 to TRBJ1-1; D is perhaps TRBD1 (5 bases). The CDR3 runs to 12 residues. Trimming shortened V by 2 bases and J by 7 bases, and 8 bases separated the two germline ends. From germline, CDR1 is MNHNS and CDR2 SASEGT.

The rearrangement links TRBV27 to TRBJ2-1; the match to TRBD2 covers 13 bases. The J segment lost 0 bases and the V segment lost 7 bases, leaving 6 bases of the junction unmatched. The CDR3 covers 17 residues. Germline lookup yields CDR1 MNHEY and CDR2 SMNVEV (reference sequence). The CDR3 region is CASMIWTSGSSYNEQFF. The CDR3 bases are TGTGCCAGCATGATCTGGACTAGCGGGAGCTCCTACAATGAGCAGTTCTTC.

The V and J genes are TRBV28 and TRBJ1-1, with a possible D match to TRBD1 (5 bases). Germline V CDR1 and CDR2: MDHEN, SYDVKM. V was clipped by 10 bases and J by 7 bases, with 19 bases between them. This CDR3 spans 13 amino acids. The CDR3 DNA reads as TGTGCCACCAACGAGGGGCTTAGGGGTGAAGCTTTCTTT. As protein: CATNEGLRGEAFF.